These T cell receptor beta chains were read from a single sample in a study of CXCR3-negative and CXCR3-positive naive CD8 T cells. TCRdb processed the 5' RACE reads again and assigns one entry to each CDR3 protein, with no DNA. The sample table includes some 120,000 distinct CDR3 sequences. Sequencing was done on a sample of naive CXCR3+ CD8+ T cells from blood. The origin of the receptors is a human donor in good health. Some clones in this sample may be carry-over from other donors' samples. The CDR3 runs from the conserved cysteine through the conserved F or W. Fields, in order: V gene, J gene, CDR3 protein.

TRBV7-9	TRBJ2-2	CASSQPATENTGELFF
TRBV12-3/TRBV12-4	TRBJ2-2	CASRTGDTGELFF
TRBV20-1	TRBJ2-1	CSARTSGSSYNEQFF
TRBV6-5	TRBJ2-2	CASRIPNTGELFF
TRBV28	TRBJ2-5	CASSLLAGGETQYF
TRBV19	TRBJ1-5	CASSTMGQGSNQPQHF
TRBV4-2	TRBJ2-5	CASSLGTPETQYF
TRBV30	TRBJ1-6	CAWSVTDPSYNSPLHF
TRBV4-1	TRBJ1-2	CASSQEARVGYGYTF
TRBV5-7	TRBJ2-2	CASSRAQGGNTGELFF
TRBV28	TRBJ1-2	CASSPSPEYYHYGYTF
TRBV6-1	TRBJ2-6	CASSEYGGQSSGANVLTF
TRBV30	TRBJ2-7	CAWSVTLYEQYF
TRBV7-3	TRBJ2-7	CASSWTGGAGYEQYF
TRBV7-2	TRBJ2-3	CASSQYWGTDTQYF